Each of the 5 T cell receptor beta chains below was sequenced from the same sample in a study of blood T cell repertoires in COVID-19. Some clones are missing from TCRdb's copy, which holds only in-frame ones; the method was immunoSEQ multiplex PCR. The table has roughly 110,000 clones, roughly 85% seen once. Specimen: peripheral blood. The receptors were gathered from a woman aged 55-70 years with COVID-19, enrolled during active disease.

The genes are TRBV5-6 and TRBJ2-3; 12 nucleotides agree with TRBD2. Per germline, CDR1 SGHDT and CDR2 YYEEEE. This CDR3 comprises 15 residues. The V and J ends lost 5 bases and 6 bases, in that order; junction bases with no gene match: 7. The CDR3: CASSSSGGARDTQYF. CDR3 in DNA: TGTGCCAGCAGTTCTAGCGGGGGGGCCAGGGATACGCAGTATTTT.

V is TRBV7-6 and J is TRBJ1-4; TRBD1 is a possible D gene (5 bases). The CDR3 is made up of 16 amino acids. The germline V and J ends were trimmed by 0 bases and 1 base, with 9 bases remaining between them. CDR1 SGHVS and CDR2 FNYEAQ come from the germline V gene. CDR3 loop: CASSLAQGGTNEKLFF. In nucleotides, the CDR3 is TGTGCCAGCAGCTTAGCGCAGGGTGGAACTAATGAAAAACTGTTTTTT.

This clone was recorded a few times. CDR3: CASSIGPRGVSYNEQFF. The DNA of the CDR3 is TGTGCCAGTAGTATAGGGCCCAGGGGGGTGTCCTACAATGAGCAGTTCTTC. The V gene is TRBV19, the J gene TRBJ2-1; a possible D gene is TRBD1 (7 bases). The length of the CDR3 is 17 residues. In germline, CDR1 is LNHDA, CDR2 SQIVND (reference sequence). The V gene lost 1 base and the J gene lost 1 base, with 14 bases spanning the gap.

The chain joins TRBV12-3 or TRBV12-4 to TRBJ1-5, with 9 bases identical to TRBD1. The V and J ends lost 7 bases and 3 bases, in that order; junction bases with no gene match: 1. This CDR3 is 13 amino acids long. The CDR3 here is CASNRGHNQPQHF. The DNA for the CDR3 is TGTGCCAGCAACAGGGGGCACAATCAGCCCCAGCATTTT.

This rearrangement joins TRBV7-9 to TRBJ1-1; TRBD1 matches at 11 bases. Losses at the gene ends were 8 bases for V and 5 bases for J; bases not matched to a gene: 10. CDR3 length: 15 residues. Germline CDR1 and CDR2: SEHNR and FQNEAQ (reference sequence). CDR3 protein: CASRDRGSVRTEAFF. DNA of the CDR3: TGTGCCAGCCGGGACAGGGGGTCCGTGAGAACTGAAGCTTTCTTT.